The entry that follows covers one T cell receptor beta chain sequence. This entry belongs to a study of PD-L1 blockade in urothelial cancer. Study at large: The patients' atezolizumab therapy, 1,200 mg intravenously every 3 weeks, started at some point between 2014 and 2015. Male patients with bladder-origin urothelial cancer numbered about 90% of the 29.

Germline V lookup: CDR1 LNHDA, CDR2 SQIVND (reference sequence). V was clipped by 5 bases and J by 8 bases; unmatched bases: 9. The CDR3 loop spans 16 amino acids. The protocol was immunoSEQ multiplex PCR, while the TCRdb copy is restricted to in-frame clones and leaves out a portion. The sample carries roughly 2,300 clones, more than 35% recorded once. The receptor's source is a man in his fifties or sixties with urothelial cancer. This chain links TRBV19 with TRBJ2-1, with TRBD2 identical over 13 bases. The sample consisted of tumor tissue, taken before atezolizumab (anti-PD-L1) treatment. CDR3 coding DNA: TGTGCCAGTAGTGCACTCAGGACTAGCGGGAGCGATGAGCAGTTCTTC. This gives the protein CASSALRTSGSDEQFF.